The rows below give T cell receptor beta chains drawn from one sample of a study of CD8 T cells in Susac syndrome. From the immunoSEQ multiplex PCR reads, TCRdb called clonotypes with MiXCR, one entry per CDR3 protein. This sample has about 120,000 distinct CDR3 sequences; approximately 93% occur once, and the top ten carry about 0.087%. The sequencing sample was made of CD4+ T cells from PBMCs. The receptors stem from a human donor with multiple sclerosis. CDR3s include the opening cysteine and the closing phenylalanine or tryptophan. Fields, in order: V gene, J gene, D gene, CDR3 protein. D genes are given only for firm matches.

v_call: TRBV2; j_call: TRBJ1-6; d_call: -; cdr3_aa: CASIRDPTSNSPLHF
v_call: TRBV2; j_call: TRBJ1-2; d_call: TRBD1; cdr3_aa: CASSDGPSGQGYGYTF
v_call: TRBV7-3; j_call: TRBJ2-7; d_call: -; cdr3_aa: CASSSQRTVSYEQYF
v_call: TRBV30; j_call: TRBJ1-6; d_call: -; cdr3_aa: CAWSAPDLDRRSPRSPLHF
v_call: TRBV7-3; j_call: TRBJ1-1; d_call: TRBD1; cdr3_aa: CASRSTGQGAEAFF
v_call: TRBV20-1; j_call: TRBJ2-7; d_call: TRBD2; cdr3_aa: CSAFLSSGYEQYF
v_call: TRBV3-1; j_call: TRBJ2-5; d_call: TRBD1; cdr3_aa: CASKTNRGGETQYF
v_call: TRBV6-6; j_call: TRBJ2-7; d_call: TRBD1; cdr3_aa: CASSYGATGSSYEQYF
v_call: TRBV29-1; j_call: TRBJ2-5; d_call: TRBD1; cdr3_aa: CSVHRGETQYF
v_call: TRBV2; j_call: TRBJ1-2; d_call: TRBD1; cdr3_aa: CASSEEGRGFFGYTF
v_call: TRBV4-2; j_call: TRBJ2-3; d_call: -; cdr3_aa: CASSQKRGASDTQYF
v_call: TRBV4-1; j_call: TRBJ1-3; d_call: -; cdr3_aa: CASSQVDLGFASGNTIYF
v_call: TRBV4-1; j_call: TRBJ1-4; d_call: -; cdr3_aa: CASHREARINEKLFF
v_call: TRBV18; j_call: TRBJ2-7; d_call: TRBD1; cdr3_aa: CASSADREGYEQYF
v_call: TRBV27; j_call: TRBJ1-2; d_call: TRBD1; cdr3_aa: CASSGAPGQGPRRGYGYTF
v_call: TRBV7-9; j_call: TRBJ1-1; d_call: -; cdr3_aa: CASSFWGNTEAFF
v_call: TRBV3-1; j_call: TRBJ1-1; d_call: -; cdr3_aa: CASSQGVSGTEAFF
v_call: TRBV5-1; j_call: TRBJ2-7; d_call: -; cdr3_aa: CASRATDEQYF
v_call: TRBV19; j_call: TRBJ1-1; d_call: -; cdr3_aa: CASSTGALIEAFF
v_call: TRBV4-3; j_call: TRBJ2-7; d_call: -; cdr3_aa: CASSPHRGENYEQYF
v_call: TRBV16; j_call: TRBJ2-3; d_call: -; cdr3_aa: CASSPSALSTDTQYF
v_call: TRBV12-3/TRBV12-4; j_call: TRBJ1-3; d_call: -; cdr3_aa: CASSLGGSGNTIYF
v_call: TRBV14; j_call: TRBJ1-1; d_call: -; cdr3_aa: CASSQANTEAFF
v_call: TRBV7-2; j_call: TRBJ2-7; d_call: -; cdr3_aa: CASSSVRGLTYEQYF
v_call: TRBV12-3/TRBV12-4; j_call: TRBJ1-2; d_call: -; cdr3_aa: CASCALGYGYTF
v_call: TRBV3-1; j_call: TRBJ2-1; d_call: TRBD2; cdr3_aa: CASSPRLAGAPEQFF
v_call: TRBV20-1; j_call: TRBJ2-4; d_call: -; cdr3_aa: CSASTRLVKNIQYF
v_call: TRBV28; j_call: TRBJ1-5; d_call: -; cdr3_aa: CASRGREAQHF